Listed here are 3 T cell receptor beta chains from one sample, sequenced in a study of T cell repertoires in cytomegalovirus infection. No antigens are known for them. TCRdb reprocessed the reads via MiXCR and lists one record per CDR3 protein. The sample carries about 740,000 distinct CDR3 sequences, roughly 33% recorded once. The source was cultured PBMCs, collected from culture after CMV antigen stimulation. Receptors were obtained from a human donor in good health (CMV status not recorded). Some clones in this sample may be carry-over from other donors' samples.

The genes are TRBV7-4 and TRBJ2-5; 8 bases line up with TRBD1. The CDR3 is 16 amino acids. Germline CDR1 is SGHVT and CDR2 is SQSDAQ. V shed 6 bases, J shed 0 bases, and the junction held 9 bases outside the gene matches. CDR3 sequence reads: CASSNQGARYQETQYF. The CDR3 region has the DNA TGTGCCAGCAGTAATCAGGGGGCCCGGTACCAAGAGACCCAGTACTTC.

The chain links TRBV4-1 to TRBJ1-2; TRBD1 might be the D (5 bases). The CDR3 has 15 residues. V lost 5 bases to trimming and J lost 5 bases, with 18 bases between them. Germline V CDR1 and CDR2: MGHRA, YSYEKL. CDR3 sequence reads: CASSFSMGGTYGYTF. The CDR3 DNA reads as TGCGCCAGCAGCTTCTCAATGGGGGGAACTTATGGCTACACCTTC.

The chain combines TRBV18 with TRBJ1-1; 8 nucleotides match TRBD1. Germline CDR1 is KGHSH and CDR2 is LQKENI. V shed 3 bases, J shed 6 bases, and the junction held 6 bases outside the gene matches. There are 14 residues in the CDR3. This CDR3 is CASSPRTGTAEAFF. The CDR3 nucleotides are TGTGCCAGCTCACCGAGGACAGGGACCGCTGAAGCTTTCTTT.